This T cell receptor (beta chain) was identified during a study of T-cell reconstitution after alpha-beta-depleted transplantation in children. The J segment lost 5 bases and the V segment lost 3 bases, leaving 4 bases of the junction unmatched. CDR3 length: 14 amino acids. Germline V gene lookup returns CDR1 SGHTA and CDR2 FQGNSA. Molecular barcoding with unique molecular identifiers was used for the TCRbeta library. In TCRdb, the PCR reads were re-called with MiXCR into one record per CDR3 protein. In the table there are 230,000 or so distinct CDR3 sequences, 9.5% to 15% of which are singletons. This clonotype was observed many times.

The chain joins TRBV7-2 to TRBJ1-5; 7 bases agree with TRBD1. This sequence was found in a human donor who donated a stem cell graft to a child with acute lymphoblastic leukemia. Material: PBMCs from the stem cell graft donor, obtained from the stem cell graft. The CDR3 loop reads CASSFRDSDQPQHF. The CDR3 nucleotides read TGTGCCAGCAGCTTCCGGGACAGTGATCAGCCCCAGCATTTT.